This TCR beta chain was identified in a study of blood T cells in healthy people across ages. Whole-study findings and limits: Relative to aged donors, long-lived donors carried more naive CD4+ cells and displayed higher diversity.

A sample-barcoded 5' primer and a J-beta primer mix were used in a second PCR of roughly 7 to 11 cycles. TCRdb redid the calling of the 5' RACE reads with MiXCR, one entry per CDR3 protein. The repertoire has about 1 million distinct CDR3 sequences, 40% to 45% of them found once; the top ten carry approximately 17%. CDR1 and CDR2 (germline): SNHLY, FYNNEI. The ends were cut back, 6 bases at V and 6 bases at J, with 20 bases in the middle. The CDR3 runs to 15 residues. Remarks on this clonotype: Its target is not known.

The V and J genes are TRBV2 and TRBJ1-2; TRBD1 might be the D (5 bases). The specimen was blood. The clonotype was recovered from an older woman in good health. CDR3 region: CASRPQGQGADGYTF. The CDR3 region has the DNA TGTGCCAGCAGGCCCCAAGGGCAGGGTGCGGATGGCTACACCTTC.